One sample yielded the 8 T cell receptor beta chains listed below, sequenced in a study of T cell clones after liver transplantation. Some clones are missing from TCRdb's copy, which holds only in-frame ones; the method was immunoSEQ multiplex PCR. The table has about 76,000 clones, roughly 83% seen once. Sequencing was performed on CD4+ T cells from blood, taken at the 22-month timepoint. The receptors were gathered from a human patient who received a liver transplant. Some T cells may possibly be graft donor cells.

The CDR3 loop is CASSQIAGGLTGELFF. The CDR3 DNA follows: TGTGCCAGCAGCCAAATAGCGGGAGGACTTACCGGGGAGCTGTTTTTT. This chain uses TRBV7-2 with TRBJ2-2; 10 bases line up with TRBD2. CDR1 and CDR2 from the germline V gene are SGHTA and FQGNSA. The CDR3 is 16 amino acids. After removal of 5 bases from V and 5 bases from J, the junction contained 8 bases not matched to a gene.

The V and J genes are TRBV7-8 and TRBJ2-5; weak D call: TRBD2 (5 bases). The germline V gene encodes CDR1 SGHVS and CDR2 FQNEAQ. Trimming left V 5 bases short and J 5 bases short, with 12 bases between. CDR3 length equals 13 residues. CDR3 in DNA: TGTGCCAGCAGCCAACAATCGGGGGAGACCCAGTACTTC. Its protein is CASSQQSGETQYF.

This clone was counted between two and nine times. V is TRBV6-6 and J is TRBJ1-2, with D perhaps TRBD1 (5 bases). V was cut by 5 bases and J by 4 bases, with 8 bases left in between. The CDR3 consists of 12 residues. From germline, CDR1 is MNHNY and CDR2 SVGAGI (reference sequence). The CDR3 DNA reads as TGTGCCAGCAGTCCCGGGGCCTATGGCTACACCTTC. Amino acid sequence: CASSPGAYGYTF.

This clone was seen a handful of times. V and J are TRBV6-1 and TRBJ1-5, with a weak D call TRBD1 (5 bases). V was shortened by 10 bases and J by 1 base, with 14 bases between the two germline ends. Germline assignment: CDR1 MNHNS and CDR2 SASEGT. The CDR3 consists of 14 residues. CDR3 DNA sequence: TGTGCCATCAGGGAGTTGGGCAGCAATCAGCCCCAGCATTTT. Translating it yields CAIRELGSNQPQHF.

The genes are TRBV5-1 and TRBJ2-1; tentatively, D is TRBD2 (6 bases). The length of the CDR3 is 13 residues. Germline CDR1 SGHRS, CDR2 YFSETQ. V gave up 2 bases and J gave up 10 bases, with 13 bases separating them. CDR3 coding DNA: TGCGCCAGCAGCTTACTCCTAGCGAGAGAGCAGTTCTTC. It is translated as CASSLLLAREQFF.

The rearrangement links TRBV7-2 to TRBJ2-5, with D tentatively TRBD1 or TRBD2 (5 bases each). V was shortened by 5 bases and J by 3 bases, with 13 bases between the two germline ends. The CDR3 totals 14 residues. From germline, CDR1 is SGHTA and CDR2 FQGNSA. In nucleotides, the CDR3 is TGTGCCAGCAGCACCGGGGCCCGGAAAGAGACCCAGTACTTC. It is translated as CASSTGARKETQYF.

The chain recombines TRBV29-1 with TRBJ2-1; D unclear. With 0 bases removed from V and 5 bases from J, the gap between germline ends came to 11 bases. CDR1 is SQVTM, CDR2 ANQGSEA, per germline. The length of the CDR3 is 14 residues. The CDR3 region has the DNA TGCAGCGTTGAAGATCCGTCGGGCAACAATGAGCAGTTCTTC. It specifies CSVEDPSGNNEQFF.

The gene calls are TRBV7-2 and TRBJ1-5; D uncertain. CDR1 is SGHTA, CDR2 FQGNSA, per germline. Trimming stripped 1 base from V and 2 bases from J, with 9 bases between. The CDR3 runs to 15 residues. The CDR3 DNA reads as TGTGCCAGCAGCTTAGAGGATTTCGGCAATCAGCCCCAGCATTTT. Its protein is CASSLEDFGNQPQHF.